The clone carrying this T cell receptor (beta chain) appeared a few times. This entry belongs to a study of identical twins. The V and J ends lost 5 bases and 0 bases respectively, with 12 bases between them. Germline V lookup: CDR1 SGHRS, CDR2 YFSETQ. This CDR3 comprises 15 residues. TCRdb reanalysed the 5' RACE reads using MiXCR and keeps one entry per CDR3 protein. The sample includes roughly 540,000 distinct CDR3 sequences, less than 25% of them seen just once. These same data were also listed under a study on T cells expressing NK-cell markers.

The sequence was collected from a young woman in good health. The specimen was CD4+ T cells sorted from blood. J is TRBJ2-1 and V is TRBV5-1; perhaps D is TRBD1 or TRBD2 (5 bases each). CDR3 protein: CASRWDVSSYNEQFF. DNA of the CDR3: TGCGCCAGCAGATGGGACGTGAGCTCCTACAATGAGCAGTTCTTC.